This is a list of T cell receptor beta chains from one sample in a study of Graves' ophthalmopathy and Graves' hyperthyroidism. TCRdb reprocessed the multiplex PCR reads with MiXCR, giving one entry per CDR3 protein. The table lists hundreds of thousands of distinct CDR3 sequences, 22% of them singletons. The sample comprised peripheral blood. The source of these receptors is a woman between 18 and 30 years old with stable Graves' hyperthyroidism. Some clones in this sample may be carry-over from other donors' samples. The CDR3 runs from the conserved cysteine through the conserved F or W. Fields, in order: J gene, V gene, clone size, D gene, CDR3 DNA, CDR3 protein. A D gene is named only where the DNA matches it firmly. The size field is filled for only some rows; it gives once, few, many or a size class.

>TRBJ2-5|TRBV12-3/TRBV12-4|many|-
TGTGCCAGCAGTTTAGGGACAAGAAGGGAGACCCAGTACTTC
CASSLGTRRETQYF
>TRBJ1-2|TRBV2|once|-
TGTGCCAGCATGGACGGGAACTATGGCTACACCTTC
CASMDGNYGYTF
>TRBJ2-5|TRBV6-1|few|TRBD1
TGTGCCACCGTCCGGACAGGGACTGAGACCCAGTACTTC
CATVRTGTETQYF
>TRBJ2-5|TRBV6-5|many|TRBD1
TGTGCCAGCAGTTCCCCGACAGGGGGCTGGGAGACCCAGTACTTC
CASSSPTGGWETQYF
>TRBJ2-2|TRBV6-2/TRBV6-3|many|-
TGTGCCAGCAGACCCGGGACCACCGGGTATGGGGAGCTGTTTTTT
CASRPGTTGYGELFF
>TRBJ1-1|TRBV5-5|few|-
TGTGCCAGCAGCAAAGGACAAAGGGGACGCACTGAAGCTTTCTTT
CASSKGQRGRTEAFF
>TRBJ1-1|TRBV14|-|-
TGTGCCAGCAGCCACCTTGGGACGGGGAACACTGAAGCTTTCTTT
CASSHLGTGNTEAFF
>TRBJ2-7|TRBV2|many|TRBD1
TGTGCCAGCAGTGCCTTTGGGACAGGGATTGGCGAGCAGTACTTC
CASSAFGTGIGEQYF
>TRBJ1-3|TRBV3-1|many|-
TGTGCCAGCAGCCGTACTCCGGAAAGACGACTCCACTCTGGAAACACCATATATTTT
CASSRTPERRLHSGNTIYF
>TRBJ2-5|TRBV6-5|many|TRBD2
TGTGCCAGCAGTTACCCAGAGGAAGCGGGAGTTGAGACCCAGTACTTC
CASSYPEEAGVETQYF
>TRBJ1-6|TRBV7-8|many|-
TGTGCCAGCAGCTTATTCCAGGCAGATAATTCACCCCTCCACTTT
CASSLFQADNSPLHF
>TRBJ2-5|TRBV19|-|-
TGTGCCAGTAGTTTCCGGGACGAGACCCAGTACTTC
CASSFRDETQYF
>TRBJ2-7|TRBV10-3|-|-
TGTGCCATCAGTGAGCACGGGGGCATCTCCTACGAGCAGTACTTC
CAISEHGGISYEQYF
>TRBJ2-2|TRBV12-3/TRBV12-4|many|-
TGTGCCAGCAGTTTGATTGTGGGCGTCACCGGGGAGCTGTTTTTT
CASSLIVGVTGELFF
>TRBJ1-1|TRBV6-5|many|TRBD1
TGTGCCAGCAGTTACGGGGGACAGGGGTACACTGAAGCTTTCTTT
CASSYGGQGYTEAFF
>TRBJ2-7|TRBV11-2|-|TRBD1
TGTGCCAGCAGCCTGGGACAGGCGCGCTACGAGCAGTACTTC
CASSLGQARYEQYF
>TRBJ2-7|TRBV4-1|few|TRBD2
TGCGCCAGCAGCCAAGATGAACTAGCGAGCTACGAGCAGTACTTC
CASSQDELASYEQYF
>TRBJ2-7|TRBV14|many|TRBD1
TGTGCCAGCAGCCAAACAACAGGGGGGTACGAGCAGTACTTC
CASSQTTGGYEQYF
>TRBJ2-7|TRBV25-1|-|TRBD1
TGTGCCAGCAGTGAATCCACAGGACAGGGGCGACACTCCTACGAGCAGTACTTC
CASSESTGQGRHSYEQYF
>TRBJ1-2|TRBV7-6|few|-
TGTGCCAGCAGCTTATTAGCGGGAGGGCTCTATGGCTACACCTTC
CASSLLAGGLYGYTF
>TRBJ2-7|TRBV6-5|many|-
TGTGCCAGCAGTTATGCCCCACCGTCCTACGAGCAGTACTTC
CASSYAPPSYEQYF
>TRBJ2-3|TRBV2|-|-
TGTGCCAGCAACTCTAGCGAGAGCACAGATACGCAGTATTTT
CASNSSESTDTQYF
>TRBJ1-2|TRBV6-5|few|-
TGTGCCAGCAGTTACTCCGGGCCGAATGGCTACACCTTC
CASSYSGPNGYTF
>TRBJ1-2|TRBV28|many|-
TGTGCCAGCAGTTGGGACGGGAAGTCTACTAACTATGGCTACACCTTC
CASSWDGKSTNYGYTF
>TRBJ2-4|TRBV24-1|-|-
TGTGCCACCAGTGATTTCTGGCAGGGCCTGATTCAGACCCAACTAGCCAAAAACATTCAGTACTTC
CATSDFWQGLIQTQLAKNIQYF
>TRBJ1-2|TRBV12-3/TRBV12-4|many|-
TGTGCCAGCAGTCCCTTTGTGGGGGAAGGCTACACCTTC
CASSPFVGEGYTF
>TRBJ1-1|TRBV6-5|few|-
TGTGCCAGCAGTTACTCGTTCCACCGCGACGCTTTCTTT
CASSYSFHRDAFF
>TRBJ2-2|TRBV18|many|-
TGTGCCAGCTCACCAAGTGAGACGGACACCGGGGAGCTGTTTTTT
CASSPSETDTGELFF
>TRBJ1-2|TRBV6-1|many|TRBD1
TGTGCCAGCAGTGACCTACAGGGGGCCAGTGGCTACACCTTC
CASSDLQGASGYTF
>TRBJ2-7|TRBV6-2/TRBV6-3|-|TRBD1
TGTGCCAGCAGTTACAACAGGGACAGCGAGCAGTACTTC
CASSYNRDSEQYF
>TRBJ2-7|TRBV6-1|-|TRBD1
TGTGCCAGCAGGGGGACAGGGACTACCGAGCAGTACTTC
CASRGTGTTEQYF
>TRBJ2-7|TRBV28|many|-
TGTGCCAGCAGTCTCCTTCCGGACAGCCCCTACGAGCAGTACTTC
CASSLLPDSPYEQYF
>TRBJ1-2|TRBV7-2|-|TRBD1
TGTGCCAGCAGCCCCAGACAGGGGGGTAACTATGGCTACACCTTC
CASSPRQGGNYGYTF
>TRBJ1-5|TRBV12-3/TRBV12-4|many|TRBD1
TGTGCCAGCACCCAGGGGGCGCAGGGTCAGCCCCAGCATTTT
CASTQGAQGQPQHF
>TRBJ1-5|TRBV6-5|many|-
TGTGCCAGCAGGGGGACCCTAAATCGGGAGCATTTT
CASRGTLNREHF
>TRBJ1-2|TRBV6-1|many|-
TGTGCCAGCAGTGATGCCTCGTTTTGGGGGACTAACTATGGCTACACCTTC
CASSDASFWGTNYGYTF
>TRBJ1-2|TRBV24-1|many|-
TGTGCCACCATTACCCAACACGTAAACTATGGCTACACCTTC
CATITQHVNYGYTF
>TRBJ2-7|TRBV27|-|-
TGTGCCAGCAGTGAGACCGGGGTCTTGTACGAGCAGTACTTC
CASSETGVLYEQYF
>TRBJ1-6|TRBV7-6|few|-
TGTGCCAGCAGCTTAGAGGTTTGGAGGGGGAATTCACCCCTCCACTTT
CASSLEVWRGNSPLHF
>TRBJ1-2|TRBV12-3/TRBV12-4|few|-
TGTGCCAGCAGTTTATACACCCCCTATGGCTACACCTTC
CASSLYTPYGYTF